One T cell receptor beta chain is described in this entry. Its specificity is unknown. This specimen belongs to a study of shared clonotypes between healthy human individuals. Findings of the study overall: Some clonotypes were shared by all four sorted-subset donors, while others were not shared. The non-shared ones had lower generation probabilities than the shared ones. Shared across a handful of donors were around 5% of the naive CD4 clonotypes.

Naive-designated CD8 cells lacked CD45RO, were positively enriched for CCR7, and omitted terminally differentiated effector memory CD45RA+ cells. Healthy HIV-negative adults with no recent acute infections or vaccinations were recruited as donors. Clones were sequenced by immunoSEQ multiplex PCR, and TCRdb holds only the in-frame ones, with some missing. The top ten clones hold over 1.5% of a sample with a few million clones, 90% to 95% of them seen once. Looked up from germline, CDR1 is MNHEY and CDR2 is SMNVEV (reference sequence). Trimming cost V 5 bases and J 5 bases; bases outside gene matches: 5. The CDR3 totals 13 residues.

The clonotype originates from a man aged 18 to 35 in good health. Some clones in this sample may be carry-over from other donors' samples. This rearrangement joins TRBV27 to TRBJ2-7; 8 positions agree with TRBD2. The sequencing input was naive CD8+ T cells from PBMCs. Here the CDR3 DNA reads TGTGCCAGCAGTATCCTGACTAGCGACGAGCAGTACTTC. Amino acids: CASSILTSDEQYF.